The sequence of this TCR beta chain was determined in a study of Tregs in tolerant kidney transplant recipients (dated by TCRdb to the late 2010s). About the investigation overall: TCRbeta sequencing was used in the study to identify donor-specific regulatory T cells before combined kidney and bone marrow transplantation, and the identified cells were then tracked after transplant. General conclusions and limits of the study: Donor-specific Treg expansion exceeded global Treg expansion in tolerant patients, suggesting antigen-driven rather than nonspecific expansion. For some patients the PCR primers changed over time, which made it impossible to compare the samples from those patients at the nucleotide level. The most biologically relevant and donor-specific TCRbeta repertoire appeared to be identified by expanding Tregs with activated donor B cells. Because the study included only a small number of patients, the results must be confirmed in larger populations and under other immunosuppression protocols. Biological reproducibility was not directly addressed, though technical replication error appeared minimal.

To note about this clone: It lacks a known antigen. No base quality information exists; no much larger clone differs at one position.

V lost 2 bases and J lost 15 bases, and the count of bases not matched to a germline gene is 13. Sequences SGHAT (CDR1) and FQNNGV (CDR2) are obtained from the germline V gene. Spanning cysteine to phenylalanine, the CDR3 consists of 14 amino acids. Only CDR3 DNA is held: 42 bases, read in frame from base 1. Transplants used related donors with nonmyeloablative bone marrow transplantation; mixed chimerism was transient in the human trials. Thawed PBMCs were FACS-sorted into unstimulated Tregs (CD4+CD25+CD127-), CD4+ non-Tregs (CD4+CD25-), CD4 cells and CD8 cells. The patients were several recipients of combined kidney and bone marrow transplants from the ITN036ST trial, and samples were available only from these trial subjects. Healthy control blood was processed to PBMCs with a Ficoll density gradient and then cryopreserved, whereas patient PBMCs were collected both before and after transplant.

For TCRbeta CDR3 sequencing, genomic DNA from the sorted cells was extracted using the QIAGEN DNeasy Blood and Tissue Kit. High-throughput TCRbeta CDR3 sequencing, including PCR amplification with bias correction and internal controls, was performed commercially through immunoSEQ. In the paper's pipeline: A unique productive TCRbeta sequence was defined by the CDR3 nucleotide sequence when primers matched, and otherwise by the CDR3 amino acid sequence together with the Vbeta and Jbeta genes. To correct sorting error, sequences shared between sorted populations at a frequency ratio of 2:1 or less were removed; the rest were assigned to the higher population. Donor-reactive sequences were defined as at least 5-fold expanded in CFSE-low cells versus unstimulated cells, with frequency of at least 0.01% in CFSE-low cells. Repertoire divergence was quantified by Jensen-Shannon divergence using the top 100 TCRbeta sequences ranked by frequency. For samples with multiple sequencing runs, sorting error was corrected separately for each run before the runs were pooled. TCRdb took this table from immuneACCESS and kept in-frame rearrangements with V and J called. Such tables lack part of the clones; where checked against another copy, unresolved V genes explain under half of the gap, and the rest is unexplained. The V and J calls and the clone size are those of that table, but D and trimming were determined from the DNA. This sample gives about 55,000 clones in total; approximately 90% of them show up just once. 15% of the sample comes from the top ten.

Sequencing was performed on CD8+ T cells from blood (PBMCs), taken 24 months after the transplant. The clonotype comes from a human patient who received a combined kidney and bone marrow transplant. In patients who had a transplant, some T cells may come from the graft donor. This sequence uses TRBV11-2 and TRBJ2-1; TRBD1 agrees with 7 junctional bases. The DNA is TGTGCCAGCAGCTTACCTGAGGACAGGACACGACGGTTCTTC. This yields the protein CASSLPEDRTRRFF.